The clone carrying this TCR beta chain was picked up a small number of times. No antigen is known for it. This record belongs to a study of beta chain features in type 1 diabetes. Study results and limitations: Among patients with Type 1 diabetes, TCRB CDR3s were moderately but significantly shorter in every one of the four CD4+ subsets.

Isolated RNA was reverse transcribed in full, so expressed TCRB transcripts were sequenced. Assay used: immunoSEQ multiplex PCR; TCRdb lists only in-frame clones, some missing. The sample carries around 180,000 clones, 7% to 9% recorded once. Trimming shortened V by 2 bases and J by 4 bases, and 12 bases separated the two germline ends. CDR3 length: 15 amino acids. Germline CDR1 KGHSH, CDR2 LQKENI. The clonotype was recovered from a man younger than 35 with type 1 diabetes. The J gene is TRBJ2-1, the V gene TRBV18; TRBD1 is a possible D gene (6 bases). The sequenced sample was central memory CD4+ T cells from blood. CDR3: CASSPSTGGYNEQFF. The CDR3 DNA follows: TGTGCCAGCTCACCATCGACAGGCGGGTACAATGAGCAGTTCTTC.